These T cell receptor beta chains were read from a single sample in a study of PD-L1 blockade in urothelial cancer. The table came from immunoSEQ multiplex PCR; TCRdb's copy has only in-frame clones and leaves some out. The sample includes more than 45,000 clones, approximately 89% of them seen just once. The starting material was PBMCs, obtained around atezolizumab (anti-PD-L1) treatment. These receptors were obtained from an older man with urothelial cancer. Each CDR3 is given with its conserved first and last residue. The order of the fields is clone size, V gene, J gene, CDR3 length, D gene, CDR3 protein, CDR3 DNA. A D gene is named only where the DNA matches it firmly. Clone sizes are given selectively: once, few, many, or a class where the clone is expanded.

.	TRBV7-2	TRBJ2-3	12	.	CASSQETDTQYF	TGTGCCAGCAGCCAAGAGACAGATACGCAGTATTTT
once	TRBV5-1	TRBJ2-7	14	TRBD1	CASSWDSRSYEQYF	TGCGCCAGCAGCTGGGACAGTCGCTCCTACGAGCAGTACTTC
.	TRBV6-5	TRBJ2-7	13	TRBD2	CATSGTSAYEQYF	TGTGCCACCTCCGGGACTAGCGCCTACGAGCAGTACTTC
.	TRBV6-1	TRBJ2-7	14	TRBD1	CASSERLTGDEQYF	TGTGCCAGCAGTGAACGTTTGACAGGGGACGAGCAGTACTTC
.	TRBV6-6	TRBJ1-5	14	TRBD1	CASSRTGEDQPQHF	TGTGCCAGCAGTCGGACAGGGGAAGATCAGCCCCAGCATTTT
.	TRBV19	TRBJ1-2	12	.	CASSTQIYGYTF	TGTGCCAGTAGTACACAGATCTATGGCTACACCTTC
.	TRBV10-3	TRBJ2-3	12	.	CAISEWRDTQYF	TGTGCCATCAGTGAGTGGAGAGATACGCAGTATTTT
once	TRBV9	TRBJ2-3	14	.	CASSVDPVTDTQYF	TGTGCCAGCAGCGTAGATCCAGTGACAGATACGCAGTATTTT
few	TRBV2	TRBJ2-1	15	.	CASSEAGRASNEQFF	TGTGCCAGCAGTGAAGCCGGCAGGGCCAGCAATGAGCAGTTCTTC
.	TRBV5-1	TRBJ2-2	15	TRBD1	CATTDRTGDTGELFF	TGCGCCACCACCGATAGGACAGGGGATACCGGGGAGCTGTTTTTT
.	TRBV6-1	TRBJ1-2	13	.	CASSEQGGYGYTF	TGTGCCAGCAGTGAGCAGGGCGGCTATGGCTACACCTTC
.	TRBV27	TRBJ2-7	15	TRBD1	CASTLGQGLSYEQYF	TGTGCCAGCACTCTCGGACAGGGGCTCTCCTACGAGCAGTACTTC
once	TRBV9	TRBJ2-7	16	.	CASSVDESFNGGEQYF	TGTGCCAGCAGCGTAGACGAATCATTCAACGGGGGCGAGCAGTACTTC
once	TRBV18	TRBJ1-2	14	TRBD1	CASSPGTGIYGYTF	TGTGCCAGCTCACCGGGGACAGGGATCTATGGCTACACCTTC
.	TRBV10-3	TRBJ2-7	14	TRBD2	CAISETSGAYEQYF	TGTGCCATCAGTGAGACTAGCGGGGCCTACGAGCAGTACTTC
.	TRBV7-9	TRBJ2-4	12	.	CASSPERAIQYF	TGTGCCAGCAGCCCTGAAAGAGCCATTCAGTACTTC